Following are 16 T cell receptor beta chains from one sample sequenced in a study of blood T cell repertoires in COVID-19. The method was immunoSEQ multiplex PCR; TCRdb's version includes in-frame clones alone and lacks a portion of them. Among 250,000 to 350,000 clones listed, about four fifths were seen once. The specimen sequenced was peripheral blood. The receptor source for this set is a person between 65 and 79 years old with COVID-19, enrolled during active disease.

This rearrangement joins TRBV2 to TRBJ1-1; D remains ambiguous. Germline-derived CDR1 and CDR2 are SNHLY and FYNNEI. The CDR3 extends over 13 amino acids. Trimming removed 4 bases at V and 5 bases at J, with 11 bases between. This CDR3 is CASSVADKTEAFF. Here the CDR3 DNA reads TGTGCCAGCAGTGTGGCAGACAAAACTGAAGCTTTCTTT. Combining the CDR3 with reference TRBV2 and TRBJ1-1 gives the whole variable domain EPEVTQTPSHQVTQMGQEVILRCVPISNHLYFYWYRQILGQKVEFLVSFYNNEISEKSEIFDDQFSVERPDGSNFTLKIRSTKLEDSAMYFCASSVADKTEAFFGQGTRLTVV.

This clone was found once. CDR3 nucleotide sequence: TGTGCCAGCAGCCCCAGGCCTATGGGGGGTTTGAACACCGGGGAGCTGTTTTTT. It translates to CASSPRPMGGLNTGELFF. V is TRBV7-2 and J is TRBJ2-2; D may be TRBD2 (6 bases). CDR1 is SGHTA and CDR2 is FQGNSA in the germline V gene. With 5 bases removed from V and 1 base from J, the gap between germline ends came to 20 bases. The CDR3 sequence is 18 residues long.

The rearrangement uses TRBV19 and TRBJ2-1, with 8 positions matching TRBD2. The V and J ends lost 0 bases and 3 bases, in that order; junction bases with no gene match: 4. This CDR3 contains 16 residues. CDR1 and CDR2 from the germline V gene are LNHDA and SQIVND (reference sequence). The CDR3 bases are TGTGCCAGTAGTATAGAGAGCGGGAGACACTACAATGAGCAGTTCTTC. It encodes CASSIESGRHYNEQFF.

The chain joins TRBV3-1 (or the pseudogene TRBV3-2) to TRBJ2-5; TRBD2 matches at 12 bases. In germline, CDR1 is LGHDT, CDR2 YNNKEL (reference sequence). This CDR3 is 17 amino acids long. The J segment lost 3 bases and the V segment lost 1 base, leaving 6 bases of the junction unmatched. CDR3 region: CASSQGMTSGSKETQYF. In DNA, the CDR3 is TGTGCCAGCAGCCAAGGGATGACTAGCGGGAGTAAAGAGACCCAGTACTTC.

This chain joins TRBV5-4 and TRBJ2-1; 10 nucleotides align to TRBD2. J lost 10 bases, V lost 2 bases, and 9 bases had no gene match. CDR3 length: 15 amino acids. CDR1 SGHNT and CDR2 YYREEE come from the germline V gene (reference sequence). As DNA, the CDR3 is TGTGCCAGCAGCTTTCCCCAGCGGGGGGGCCGGGAGCAGTTCTTC. Translated, it gives CASSFPQRGGREQFF.

The chain links TRBV27 to TRBJ2-7, with TRBD2 matching over 11 bases. V lost 5 bases and J lost 6; bases outside the gene matches: 9. Germline V gene data show CDR1 as MNHEY and CDR2 as SMNVEV (reference sequence). CDR3 length: 15 amino acids. In nucleotides, the CDR3 is TGTGCCAGCAGTCCCATTAGCGGGAGGGCCTCCGAGCAGTACTTC. It yields the protein CASSPISGRASEQYF.

V gene TRBV4-2 combines with J gene TRBJ2-2; 10 bases fit TRBD2. The V and J ends lost 4 bases and 6 bases, in that order; junction bases with no gene match: 11. This CDR3 comprises 17 residues. CDR1 and CDR2 from the germline V gene are LGHNA and YNFKEQ. The CDR3 DNA follows: TGTGCCAGCAGCCCCACGGCTAGCGGGAGTGCGTCCGGGGAGCTGTTTTTT. This sequence encodes CASSPTASGSASGELFF.

The chain joins TRBV28 to TRBJ1-1; tentatively, D is TRBD1 (5 bases). CDR3 size: 14 residues. Germline values: CDR1 MDHEN, CDR2 SYDVKM. V lost 1 base, J lost 11 bases, and 17 bases lay in between. CDR3 protein: CASSLYYRFYVAFF. The CDR3 nucleotides are TGTGCCAGCAGTTTATACTACAGGTTTTACGTTGCTTTCTTT.

The chain links TRBV3-1 (or the pseudogene TRBV3-2) to TRBJ2-1; 10 nucleotides agree with TRBD2. This CDR3 spans 15 amino acids. Germline V lookup: CDR1 LGHDT, CDR2 YNNKEL (reference sequence). J gave up 8 bases and V 4 bases, and 8 bases lay outside the gene matches. The CDR3: CASSPPSGRAHEQFF. CDR3 bases: TGTGCCAGCAGCCCCCCCAGCGGGAGGGCCCATGAGCAGTTCTTC.

The V and J genes are TRBV28 and TRBJ1-1, with 7 bases fitting TRBD1. Germline CDR1 MDHEN, CDR2 SYDVKM. The CDR3 is 14 amino acids. V lost 2 bases and J lost 5; bases outside the gene matches: 5. The CDR3 coding sequence is TGTGCCAGCAGTTTAGAGGGGGCATGGACTGAAGCTTTCTTT. This translates into CASSLEGAWTEAFF.

The table lists this clone with a count of one. The gene calls are TRBV6-5 and TRBJ2-7; 8 bases are a match to TRBD1. The junction had 6 bases not matched to a gene; V was cut back by 5 bases and J by 3 bases. Germline lookup yields CDR1 MNHEY and CDR2 SVGAGI. The CDR3 length is 14 residues. The CDR3 reads CASSQRTGYYEQYF. The CDR3 DNA reads as TGTGCCAGCAGTCAGCGGACAGGGTACTACGAGCAGTACTTC.

V gene TRBV6-5 combines with J gene TRBJ1-1; D is undetermined. In germline, CDR1 is MNHEY, CDR2 SVGAGI. V lost 7 bases to trimming and J lost 4 bases, with 16 bases between them. This CDR3 comprises 14 residues. The CDR3 nucleotides read TGTGCCAGCACCATACCTGGGGAGGTCACTGAAGCTTTCTTT. This codes for CASTIPGEVTEAFF.

The chain combines TRBV6-5 with TRBJ1-5, with a tentative D call TRBD1 (5 bases). Germline V gene lookup returns CDR1 MNHEY and CDR2 SVGAGI. The V and J ends lost 7 bases and 2 bases respectively, with 9 bases between them. The CDR3 runs to 13 residues. DNA of the CDR3: TGTGCCAGCACCTCAGGGCGCAATCAGCCCCAGCATTTT. This translates into CASTSGRNQPQHF.

The table lists this clone with a count of one. This chain connects TRBV18 to TRBJ1-2; the D gene is possibly TRBD1 (6 bases). V lost 1 base to trimming and J lost 6 bases, with 12 bases between them. The CDR3 has 14 amino acids. CDR1 and CDR2 from the germline V gene are KGHSH and LQKENI. CDR3 loop: CASSPRQVGHGYTF. DNA of the CDR3: TGTGCCAGCTCACCACGACAGGTTGGTCATGGCTACACCTTC.

The chain is built from TRBV3-1 (or the pseudogene TRBV3-2) and TRBJ1-2, with 8 positions matching TRBD1. The CDR3 has 15 residues. CDR1 is LGHDT and CDR2 is YNNKEL in the germline V gene (reference sequence). V gave up 4 bases and J gave up 2 bases; unmatched junction bases: 6. CDR3 amino acids: CASSLTWTGNYGYTF. In DNA form, the CDR3 reads TGTGCCAGCAGCCTAACATGGACAGGGAACTATGGCTACACCTTC.

The V gene is TRBV7-9, the J gene TRBJ2-2; TRBD2 matches at 8 bases. Per germline, CDR1 SEHNR and CDR2 FQNEAQ (reference sequence). This CDR3 comprises 16 residues. With V trimmed by 4 bases and J by 5 bases, 9 bases remained unmatched. CDR3 region: CASSSQTPGGTGELFF. The CDR3 DNA reads TGTGCCAGCAGCTCCCAAACACCGGGAGGGACCGGGGAGCTGTTTTTT.